The 27 T cell receptor beta chains below come from one sample, sequenced in a study of cytomegalovirus exposure and HLA in healthy donors. The PCR contained 60 Vbeta and 13 Jbeta primers. The protocol was immunoSEQ multiplex PCR, while the TCRdb copy is restricted to in-frame clones and leaves out a portion. Among roughly 150,000 clones listed, about 80% were seen once. The sequenced sample consisted of PBMCs. The receptor source for this set is a woman in her thirties or forties in good health and CMV-seronegative.

The DNA of the CDR3 is TGTGCCAGCTCACGAGACAGGGGTACTGAAGCTTTCTTT. Amino acid sequence: CASSRDRGTEAFF. This chain connects TRBV18 to TRBJ1-1; 8 bases match TRBD1. Germline CDR1 is KGHSH and CDR2 is LQKENI. With V trimmed by 4 bases and J by 5 bases, 3 bases remained unmatched. The CDR3 is 13 amino acids.

This clone was counted only a few times. The genes are TRBV28 and TRBJ2-2; D call uncertain. Germline values: CDR1 MDHEN, CDR2 SYDVKM. This CDR3 contains 12 residues. V was clipped by 6 bases and J by 0 bases, with 2 bases between them. CDR3 nucleotides: TGTGCCAGCAGCACGAACACCGGGGAGCTGTTTTTT. Translating it yields CASSTNTGELFF.

This clone was counted once. V gene TRBV15 combines with J gene TRBJ2-7, with a possible D match to TRBD1 (5 bases). CDR1 is LNHNV and CDR2 is YYDKDF in the germline V gene (reference sequence). The V and J ends lost 0 bases and 1 base respectively, with 13 bases between them. CDR3 length equals 16 residues. The CDR3 DNA reads as TGTGCCACCAGCAGAGAACGAAAGACAGCATCCTACGAGCAGTACTTC. As protein: CATSRERKTASYEQYF.

The CDR3 loop reads CASSKGSSSGYTF. CDR3 nucleotides: TGTGCCAGCAGCAAGGGGTCTTCCAGTGGCTACACCTTC. V usage is TRBV7-3 and J usage is TRBJ1-2, with D perhaps matching TRBD1 (5 bases). Deletions cut 5 bases from V and 7 bases from J, with 14 bases between. The CDR3 is 13 amino acids. CDR1 SGHTA and CDR2 FQGTGA come from the germline V gene.

The J gene is TRBJ2-6, the V gene TRBV11-2; 7 nucleotides agree with TRBD2. Germline V lookup: CDR1 SGHAT, CDR2 FQNNGV. V was pared by 3 bases and J by 0 bases, with 5 bases of the junction left unmatched. This CDR3 is built from 17 residues. Here the CDR3 reads CASSFSGRLSGANVLTF. The DNA of the CDR3 is TGTGCCAGCAGCTTTTCCGGGAGGCTCTCTGGGGCCAACGTCCTGACTTTC.

This chain connects TRBV9 to TRBJ1-2; possibly TRBD1 for D (6 bases). CDR3 length: 11 amino acids. Trimming shortened V by 4 bases and J by 7 bases, and 8 bases separated the two germline ends. Germline loops: CDR1 SGDLS, CDR2 YYNGEE. CDR3 sequence (DNA): TGTGCCAGCAGCCGGGACACTGGCTACACCTTC. Translated, it gives CASSRDTGYTF. Filled out from reference TRBV9 and TRBJ1-2, the complete variable domain reads DSGVTQTPKHLITATGQRVTLRCSPRSGDLSVYWYQQSLDQGLQFLIQYYNGEERAKGNILERFSAQQFPDLHSELNLSSLELGDSALYFCASSRDTGYTFGSGTRLTVV.

The V and J genes are TRBV15 and TRBJ2-2, with 10 bases fitting TRBD1. The CDR3 is 15 residues long. The V gene's germline CDR1 is LNHNV and CDR2 YYDKDF (reference sequence). V was pared by 2 bases and J by 6 bases, with 3 bases of the junction left unmatched. The CDR3 nucleotides read TGTGCCACCAGCAGATTCGGACAGGGGGCCGGGGAGCTGTTTTTT. As protein: CATSRFGQGAGELFF.

This rearrangement joins TRBV5-1 to TRBJ1-2; 10 positions match TRBD1. The CDR3 runs to 15 residues. After removal of 5 bases from V and 1 base from J, the junction contained 5 bases not matched to a gene. CDR1 SGHRS and CDR2 YFSETQ come from the germline V gene. As DNA, the CDR3 is TGCGCCAGCAGTTCAGGGACAGGGGATAACTATGGCTACACCTTC. The encoded protein is CASSSGTGDNYGYTF.

This clone has more than one count but fewer than ten. The chain joins TRBV5-1 to TRBJ2-3; 10 nucleotides align to TRBD1. Per germline, CDR1 SGHRS and CDR2 YFSETQ. The CDR3 has 17 amino acids. V trimming: 1 base; J trimming: 5 bases; junction bases outside the gene matches: 10. The CDR3 DNA follows: TGCGCCAGCAGCTTGAGGCGTGGGACAGGGGCCGAAGATACGCAGTATTTT. The encoded protein is CASSLRRGTGAEDTQYF.

The CDR3 region is CAWTGGQTNEKLFF. The CDR3 DNA sequence: TGTGCCTGGACGGGTGGACAGACCAATGAAAAACTGTTTTTT. The J gene is TRBJ1-4, the V gene TRBV30; D is perhaps TRBD1 (6 bases). In germline, CDR1 is GTSNPN, CDR2 SVGIG (reference sequence). With 4 bases removed from V and 5 bases from J, the gap between germline ends came to 14 bases. The CDR3 length is 14 residues.

The genes are TRBV28 and TRBJ2-5; TRBD1 is a possible D gene (6 bases). Judging by the DNA end, TRBJ2-7 fits better; the J call may be wrong. The CDR3 is made up of 13 amino acids. CDR1 and CDR2 (germline): MDHEN, SYDVKM. The CDR3 sequence: CASREGGSYEQYF. The CDR3 DNA reads as TGTGCCAGCAGGGAAGGGGGTTCCTACGAGCAGTACTTC.

The chain joins TRBV10-3 to TRBJ2-1, with D hard to call. Germline V CDR1 and CDR2: ENHRY, SYGVKD. V dropped 2 bases and J dropped 5 bases, with 13 bases sitting between them. This CDR3 is 15 amino acids long. CDR3 DNA: TGTGCCATCAGTGAGGGAGCGACGCTTAACAATGAGCAGTTCTTC. This codes for CAISEGATLNNEQFF.

J is TRBJ1-5 and V is TRBV7-9; D is undetermined. This CDR3 comprises 14 residues. The V gene's germline CDR1 is SEHNR and CDR2 FQNEAQ (reference sequence). Trimming removed 1 base at V and 5 bases at J, with 9 bases between. CDR3 in amino acids: CASSLVGPHQPQHF. The CDR3, as DNA: TGTGCCAGCAGCTTAGTGGGCCCTCATCAGCCCCAGCATTTT.

The CDR3 loop reads CASTKTANTEAFF. DNA of the CDR3: TGTGCCAGCACCAAGACAGCAAACACTGAAGCTTTCTTT. The chain recombines TRBV6-5 with TRBJ1-1; the D gene is possibly TRBD1 (5 bases). V was trimmed by 7 bases and J by 2 bases, leaving 11 bases between them. The germline V gene has CDR1 MNHEY and CDR2 SVGAGI. The CDR3 extends over 13 amino acids.

The chain uses TRBV30 and TRBJ1-3; D gene ambiguous. Germline CDR1 and CDR2: GTSNPN and SVGIG (reference sequence). The CDR3 is 13 amino acids. V gave up 8 bases and J gave up 4 bases, with 15 bases separating them. DNA for the CDR3: TGTGCCCGATCCCACAGTGCCGGAAACACCATATATTTT. Protein product: CARSHSAGNTIYF.

A few counts support this clone. The chain recombines TRBV19 with TRBJ1-1; D might be TRBD1 (6 bases). The ends were cut back, 4 bases at V and 2 bases at J, with 11 bases in the middle. The CDR3 covers 14 residues. Germline loops: CDR1 LNHDA, CDR2 SQIVND (reference sequence). The CDR3 here is CASSTGHVNTEAFF. DNA for the CDR3: TGTGCCAGTAGTACGGGACACGTTAACACTGAAGCTTTCTTT.

The chain joins TRBV5-1 to TRBJ2-5; D not resolved. Trimming stripped 0 bases from V and 2 bases from J, with 5 bases between. The CDR3 extends over 13 amino acids. Germline V CDR1 and CDR2: SGHRS, YFSETQ. The CDR3 DNA follows: TGCGCCAGCAGCTTGGATGTACAAGAGACCCAGTACTTC. It specifies CASSLDVQETQYF.

The sample holds one count of this clone. J is TRBJ1-1 and V is TRBV7-9, with TRBD1 identical over 7 bases. The germline gives CDR1 SEHNR, CDR2 FQNEAQ (reference sequence). V lost 5 bases and J lost 1; bases outside the gene matches: 7. The CDR3 consists of 15 residues. CDR3 sequence reads: CASSPRDSENTEAFF. The CDR3 nucleotides read TGTGCCAGCAGCCCACGGGACAGCGAGAACACTGAAGCTTTCTTT.

This chain links TRBV7-9 with TRBJ2-1; 8 positions match TRBD2. The V and J ends lost 5 bases and 5 bases, in that order; junction bases with no gene match: 5. The CDR3 is 14 amino acids. The germline CDR1 and CDR2 sequences are SEHNR and FQNEAQ (reference sequence). The CDR3 spells CASSGTSGNNEQFF. The CDR3 DNA reads as TGTGCCAGCAGCGGAACTAGCGGTAACAATGAGCAGTTCTTC. Looking up the rest from reference TRBV7-9 and TRBJ2-1 gives the full variable domain: DTGVSQNPRHKITKRGQNVTFRCDPISEHNRLYWYRQTLGQGPEFLTYFQNEAQLEKSRLLSDRFSAERPKGSFSTLEIQRTEQGDSAMYLCASSGTSGNNEQFFGPGTRLTVL.

The CDR3 coding sequence is TGTGCTAGTCGGGTAAGCACAGATACGCAGTATTTT. It yields the protein CASRVSTDTQYF. The V call is TRBV12-5, the J call TRBJ2-3; D gene uncertain. Germline-derived CDR1 and CDR2 are LGHNT and FRNRAP. V was clipped by 8 bases and J by 0 bases, with 6 bases between them. This CDR3 is built from 12 residues.

The V call is TRBV29-1, the J call TRBJ1-2, with 12 nucleotides matching TRBD1. The CDR3 runs to 13 residues. Per germline, CDR1 SQVTM and CDR2 ANQGSEA. V shed 7 bases and J 4 bases; nucleotides not matched to a gene: 4. Written as DNA, the CDR3 is TGCAGCGATGGGACAGGGGGCGGCTATGGCTACACCTTC. It encodes CSDGTGGGYGYTF.

This chain connects TRBV19 to TRBJ1-2; TRBD1 might be the D (6 bases). The germline V gene encodes CDR1 LNHDA and CDR2 SQIVND (reference sequence). V was cut by 4 bases and J by 4 bases, with 19 bases left in between. The CDR3 length is 16 residues. The CDR3 nucleotides read TGTGCCAGTAGTAAGGGGGACCTTGGCAGTTTCTATGGCTACACCTTC. It encodes CASSKGDLGSFYGYTF.

This clone has just one count. This chain joins TRBV11-3 and TRBJ1-2; tentative D call: TRBD1 (6 bases). The CDR3 spans 14 residues. Germline V CDR1 and CDR2: SGHNT, YENEEA. Trimming took 5 bases from V and 4 from J, leaving 14 bases between them. The CDR3 loop is CASSPFGQSYGYTF. CDR3 nucleotide sequence: TGTGCCAGCAGCCCGTTTGGACAGTCCTATGGCTACACCTTC.

This clone was detected a few times. The chain is built from TRBV2 and TRBJ2-7; D is uncertain. Germline values: CDR1 SNHLY, CDR2 FYNNEI. This CDR3 comprises 14 residues. Trimming took off 4 bases at V and 3 bases at J, with 13 bases between the two ends. In DNA, the CDR3 is TGTGCCAGCAGTGTTACAGTCGTCGTCTACGAGCAGTACTTC. This sequence encodes CASSVTVVVYEQYF.

This chain joins TRBV29-1 and TRBJ2-2, with TRBD1 identical over 8 bases. The germline V gene encodes CDR1 SQVTM and CDR2 ANQGSEA. The CDR3 contains 13 residues. The V segment lost 3 bases and the J segment 3 bases; nucleotides outside the gene matches: 0. DNA of the CDR3: TGCAGCGTTGACAGGGGGCACACCGGGGAGCTGTTTTTT. Amino acids: CSVDRGHTGELFF.

This chain uses TRBV12-5 with TRBJ1-1, with 8 bases that match TRBD1. V dropped 1 base and J dropped 0; count of bases not matched to a gene: 10. Germline CDR1 is LGHNT and CDR2 is FRNRAP. This CDR3 spans 18 amino acids. This chain's CDR3 is CASGLGFSRQGMNTEAFF. CDR3 DNA sequence: TGTGCTAGTGGTTTGGGTTTTTCGAGACAGGGGATGAACACTGAAGCTTTCTTT. The entire variable domain, with the rest obtained from reference TRBV12-5 and TRBJ1-1, is as follows: DARVTQTPRHKVTEMGQEVTMRCQPILGHNTVFWYRQTMMQGLELLAYFRNRAPLDDSGMPKDRFSAEMPDATLATLKIQPSEPRDSAVYFCASGLGFSRQGMNTEAFFGQGTRLTVV.

This rearrangement joins TRBV30 to TRBJ2-2, with D maybe TRBD2 (7 bases). V dropped 0 bases and J dropped 4 bases, with 12 bases sitting between them. Germline V gene data show CDR1 as GTSNPN and CDR2 as SVGIG (reference sequence). CDR3 size: 15 residues. The CDR3 region is CAWSVQGGVTGELFF. Written as DNA, the CDR3 is TGTGCCTGGAGTGTACAGGGAGGGGTCACCGGGGAGCTGTTTTTT.